This T cell receptor (beta chain) was retrieved from a study of Graves' ophthalmopathy and Graves' hyperthyroidism. Study outcomes and limitations: Most thyroid clonotypes with frequency above 0.001 were detected in blood too.

Losses at the gene ends were 4 bases for V and 0 bases for J; bases not matched to a gene: 7. Germline V gene data show CDR1 as SGHVS and CDR2 as FQNEAQ. The CDR3 contains 16 residues. As regards this clonotype: Its antigen is unknown.

RNA transcripts yielded amplified TCR beta CDR3 regions. HTBI primers were used in a first-round RT-PCR, which preceded a second-round multiplex PCR. TCRdb analysed the multiplex PCR reads with MiXCR anew, one entry per CDR3 protein. Among over a million distinct CDR3 sequences, approximately 35% were seen once, and the ten largest hold 11%. The source is an adult man with Graves' hyperthyroidism. The genes are TRBV7-8 and TRBJ1-1; TRBD1 matches at 8 bases. The specimen sequenced was peripheral blood or thyroid tissue (not recorded which). The CDR3 spells CASSSNRGGLNTEAFF. The CDR3 DNA sequence: TGTGCCAGCAGCTCTAACAGGGGGGGGTTGAACACTGAAGCTTTCTTT. The full variable domain, completed using reference TRBV7-8 and TRBJ1-1, is GAGVSQSPRYKVAKRGQDVALRCDPISGHVSLFWYQQALGQGPEFLTYFQNEAQLDKSGLPSDRFFAERPEGSVSTLKIQRTQQEDSAVYLCASSSNRGGLNTEAFFGQGTRLTVV.